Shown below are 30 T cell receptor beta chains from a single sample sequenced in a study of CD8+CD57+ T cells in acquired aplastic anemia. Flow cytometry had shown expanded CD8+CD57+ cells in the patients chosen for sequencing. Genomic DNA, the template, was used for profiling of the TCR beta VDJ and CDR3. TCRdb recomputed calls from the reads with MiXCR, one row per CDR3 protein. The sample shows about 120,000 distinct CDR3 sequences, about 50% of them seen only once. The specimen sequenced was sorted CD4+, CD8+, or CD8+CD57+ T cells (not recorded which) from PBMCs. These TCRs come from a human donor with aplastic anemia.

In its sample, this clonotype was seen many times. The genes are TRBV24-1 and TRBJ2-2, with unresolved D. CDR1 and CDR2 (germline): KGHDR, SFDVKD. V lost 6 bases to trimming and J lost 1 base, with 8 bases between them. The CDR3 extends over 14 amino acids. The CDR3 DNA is TGTGCCACCAGTCTGTCTGGGAACACCGGGGAGCTGTTTTTT. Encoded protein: CATSLSGNTGELFF.

This chain's CDR3 is CASSYGQGAYEQYF. The CDR3 bases are TGTGCCAGCAGTTATGGACAGGGGGCCTACGAGCAGTACTTC. The chain recombines TRBV6-5 with TRBJ2-7; 10 bases agree with TRBD1. J lost 2 bases, V lost 3 bases, and 1 base had no gene match. The CDR3 totals 14 residues. The V gene's germline CDR1 is MNHEY and CDR2 SVGAGI.

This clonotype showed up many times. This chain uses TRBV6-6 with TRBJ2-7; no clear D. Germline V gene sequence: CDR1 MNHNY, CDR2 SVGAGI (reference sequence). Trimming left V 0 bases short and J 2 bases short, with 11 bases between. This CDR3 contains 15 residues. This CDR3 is CASSYSVYMPYEQYF. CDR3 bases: TGTGCCAGCAGTTACTCCGTGTACATGCCCTACGAGCAGTACTTC.

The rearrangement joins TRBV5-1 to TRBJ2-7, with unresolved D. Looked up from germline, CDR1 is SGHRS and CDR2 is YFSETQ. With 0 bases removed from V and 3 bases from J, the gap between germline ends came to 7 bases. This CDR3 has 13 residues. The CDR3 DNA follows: TGCGCCAGCAGCTTGGACAGCGTCTACGAGCAGTACTTC. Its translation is CASSLDSVYEQYF.

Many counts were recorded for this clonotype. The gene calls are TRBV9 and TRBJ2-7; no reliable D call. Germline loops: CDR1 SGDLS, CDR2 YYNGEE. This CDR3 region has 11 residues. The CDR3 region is CASGSAYEQYF. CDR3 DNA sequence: TGTGCTTCCGGTTCGGCCTACGAGCAGTACTTC.

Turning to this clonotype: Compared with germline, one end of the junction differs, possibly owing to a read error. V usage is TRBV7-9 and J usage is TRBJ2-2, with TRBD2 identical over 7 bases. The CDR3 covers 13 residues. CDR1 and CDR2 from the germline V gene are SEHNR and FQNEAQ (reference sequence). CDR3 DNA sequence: TGTGCTAGCAGCGGGGAGGTCACCGGGGAGCTGTTTTTT. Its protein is CASSGEVTGELFF. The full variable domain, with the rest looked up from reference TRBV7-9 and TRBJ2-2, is DTGVSQNPRHKITKRGQNVTFRCDPISEHNRLYWYRQTLGQGPEFLTYFQNEAQLEKSRLLSDRFSAERPKGSFSTLEIQRTEQGDSAMYLCASSGEVTGELFFGEGSRLTVL.

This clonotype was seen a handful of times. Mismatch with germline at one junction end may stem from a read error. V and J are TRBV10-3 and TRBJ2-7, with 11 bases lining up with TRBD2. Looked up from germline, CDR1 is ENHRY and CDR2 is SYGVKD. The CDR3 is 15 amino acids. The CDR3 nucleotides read TGTGCCAGCAGTTCCCGACTAGCGGGGTCCTACGAGCAGTACTTC. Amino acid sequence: CASSSRLAGSYEQYF.

CDR3 residues: CASSYSYSDGTNEKLFF. The CDR3 nucleotides read TGTGCCAGCAGTTACTCTTACAGCGACGGAACTAATGAAAAACTGTTTTTT. The chain is built from TRBV6-5 and TRBJ1-4; no clear D gene. The V and J ends lost 0 bases and 1 base respectively, with 12 bases between them. Germline V CDR1 and CDR2: MNHEY, SVGAGI. The CDR3 covers 17 residues.

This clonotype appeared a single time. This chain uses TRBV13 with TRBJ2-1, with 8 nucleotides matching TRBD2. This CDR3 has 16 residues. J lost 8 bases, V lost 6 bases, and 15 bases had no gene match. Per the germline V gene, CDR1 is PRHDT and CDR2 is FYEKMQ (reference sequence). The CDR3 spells CASSLVGLAGLDEQFF. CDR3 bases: TGTGCCAGCAGTTTGGTGGGGCTAGCGGGTTTGGATGAGCAGTTCTTC.

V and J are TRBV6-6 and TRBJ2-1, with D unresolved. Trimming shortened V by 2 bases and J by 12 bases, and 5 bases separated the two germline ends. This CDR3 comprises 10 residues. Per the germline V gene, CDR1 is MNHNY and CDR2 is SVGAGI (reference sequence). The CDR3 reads CASSYDPQFF. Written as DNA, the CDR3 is TGTGCCAGCAGTTACGACCCGCAGTTCTTC.

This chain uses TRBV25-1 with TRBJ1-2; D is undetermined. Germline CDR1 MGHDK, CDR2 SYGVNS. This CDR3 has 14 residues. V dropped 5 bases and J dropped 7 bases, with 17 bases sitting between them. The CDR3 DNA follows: TGTGCCAGCAGTTACTCGGTGTGGACGGTTGGCTACACCTTC. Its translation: CASSYSVWTVGYTF.

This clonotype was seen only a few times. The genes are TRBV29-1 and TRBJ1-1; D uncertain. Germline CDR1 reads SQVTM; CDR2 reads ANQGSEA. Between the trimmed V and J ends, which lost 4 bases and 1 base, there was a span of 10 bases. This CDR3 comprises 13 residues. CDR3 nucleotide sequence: TGCAGCGTTGTAGCCCACGGGAACACTGAAGCTTTCTTT. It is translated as CSVVAHGNTEAFF.

CDR3 region: CASSLRDPSYNEQFF. The DNA for the CDR3 is TGTGCCAGCAGCTTAAGGGATCCGTCCTACAATGAGCAGTTCTTC. V gene TRBV7-3 combines with J gene TRBJ2-1; D is ambiguous. V gave up 1 base and J gave up 1 base, with 8 bases separating them. CDR1 is SGHTA and CDR2 is FQGTGA in the germline V gene. CDR3 length: 15 residues.

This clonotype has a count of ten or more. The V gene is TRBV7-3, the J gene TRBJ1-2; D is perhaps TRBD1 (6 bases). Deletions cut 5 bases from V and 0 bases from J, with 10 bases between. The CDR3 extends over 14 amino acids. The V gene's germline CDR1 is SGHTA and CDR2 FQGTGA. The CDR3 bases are TGTGCCAGCAGCCCCGGGACATCTAACTATGGCTACACCTTC. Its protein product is CASSPGTSNYGYTF.

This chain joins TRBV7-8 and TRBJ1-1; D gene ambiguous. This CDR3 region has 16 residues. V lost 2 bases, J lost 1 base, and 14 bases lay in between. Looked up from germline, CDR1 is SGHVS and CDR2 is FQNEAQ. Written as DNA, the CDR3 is TGTGCCAGCAGCTTAAATCCGGGCTCCGGGAACACTGAAGCTTTCTTT. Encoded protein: CASSLNPGSGNTEAFF.

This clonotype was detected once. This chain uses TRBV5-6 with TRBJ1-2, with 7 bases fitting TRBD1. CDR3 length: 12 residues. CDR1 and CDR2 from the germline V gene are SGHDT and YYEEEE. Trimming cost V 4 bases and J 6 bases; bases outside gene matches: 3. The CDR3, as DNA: TGTGCCAGCAGCGCGGACAGGAATGGCTACACCTTC. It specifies CASSADRNGYTF.

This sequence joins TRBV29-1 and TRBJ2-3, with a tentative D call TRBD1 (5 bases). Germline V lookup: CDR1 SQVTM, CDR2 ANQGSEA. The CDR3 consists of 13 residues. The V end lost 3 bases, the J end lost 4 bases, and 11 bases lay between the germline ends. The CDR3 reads CSVEKGVADTQYF. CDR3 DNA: TGCAGCGTTGAGAAAGGGGTCGCAGATACGCAGTATTTT.

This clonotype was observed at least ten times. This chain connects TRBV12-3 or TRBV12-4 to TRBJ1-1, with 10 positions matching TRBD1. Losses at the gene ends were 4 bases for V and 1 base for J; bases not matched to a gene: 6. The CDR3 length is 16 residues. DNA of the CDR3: TGTGCCAGCAGTTCCCTCCGGACAGGGGGGAACACTGAAGCTTTCTTT. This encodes CASSSLRTGGNTEAFF.

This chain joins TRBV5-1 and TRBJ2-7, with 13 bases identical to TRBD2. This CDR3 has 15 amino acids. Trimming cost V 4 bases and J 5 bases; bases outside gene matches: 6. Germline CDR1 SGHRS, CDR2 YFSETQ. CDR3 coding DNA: TGCGCCAGCAGCATTGGACTAGCGGGAGTCCACGAGCAGTACTTC. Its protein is CASSIGLAGVHEQYF.

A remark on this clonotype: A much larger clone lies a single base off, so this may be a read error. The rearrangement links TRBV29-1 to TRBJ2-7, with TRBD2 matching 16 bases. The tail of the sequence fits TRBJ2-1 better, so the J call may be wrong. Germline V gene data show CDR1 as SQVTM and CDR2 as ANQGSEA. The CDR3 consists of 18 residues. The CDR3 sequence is CSGGGTSGGAFSYNEQFF. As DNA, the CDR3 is TGCAGCGGCGGAGGGACTAGCGGGGGGGCCTTTTCCTACAATGAGCAGTTCTTC.

CDR3: CASSVDLAGSSYEQYF. CDR3 DNA sequence: TGTGCCAGCAGCGTAGATCTAGCGGGGAGCTCCTACGAGCAGTACTTC. The chain couples TRBV9 to TRBJ2-7; TRBD2 aligns across 9 bases. The length of the CDR3 is 16 residues. Germline values: CDR1 SGDLS, CDR2 YYNGEE. V dropped 0 bases and J dropped 0; count of bases not matched to a gene: 4.

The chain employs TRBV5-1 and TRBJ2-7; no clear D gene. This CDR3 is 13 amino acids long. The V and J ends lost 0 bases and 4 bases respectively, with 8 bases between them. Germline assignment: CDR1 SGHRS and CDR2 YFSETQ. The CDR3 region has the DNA TGCGCCAGCAGCTTGGAGAGTATTTACGAGCAGTACTTC. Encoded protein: CASSLESIYEQYF. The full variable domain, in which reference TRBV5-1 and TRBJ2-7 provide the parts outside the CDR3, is KAGVTQTPRYLIKTRGQQVTLSCSPISGHRSVSWYQQTPGQGLQFLFEYFSETQRNKGNFPGRFSGRQFSNSRSEMNVSTLELGDSALYLCASSLESIYEQYFGPGTRLTVT.

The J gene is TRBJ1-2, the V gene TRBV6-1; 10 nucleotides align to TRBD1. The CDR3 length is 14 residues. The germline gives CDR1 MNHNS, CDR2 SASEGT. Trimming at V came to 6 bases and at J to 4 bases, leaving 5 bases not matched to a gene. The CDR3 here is CASRETGGGYGYTF. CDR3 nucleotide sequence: TGTGCCAGCAGGGAGACAGGGGGCGGCTATGGCTACACCTTC.

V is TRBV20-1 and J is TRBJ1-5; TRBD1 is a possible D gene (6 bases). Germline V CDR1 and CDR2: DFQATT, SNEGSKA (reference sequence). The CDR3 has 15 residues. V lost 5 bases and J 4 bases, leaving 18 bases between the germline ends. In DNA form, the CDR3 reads TGCAGTGCTGAGAAAGGGGGGGGCGGGAATCAGCCCCAGCATTTT. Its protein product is CSAEKGGGGNQPQHF.

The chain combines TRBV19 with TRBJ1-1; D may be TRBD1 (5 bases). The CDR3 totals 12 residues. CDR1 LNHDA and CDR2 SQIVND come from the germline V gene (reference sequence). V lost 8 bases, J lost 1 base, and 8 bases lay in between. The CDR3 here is CASDDRNTEAFF. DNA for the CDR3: TGTGCCAGTGACGACAGGAACACTGAAGCTTTCTTT.

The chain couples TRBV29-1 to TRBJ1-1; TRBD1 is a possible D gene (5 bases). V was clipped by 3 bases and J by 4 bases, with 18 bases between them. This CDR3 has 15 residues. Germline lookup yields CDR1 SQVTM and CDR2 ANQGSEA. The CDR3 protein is CSVDPYLGGSTEAFF. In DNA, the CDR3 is TGCAGCGTTGATCCCTACCTTGGGGGTAGCACTGAAGCTTTCTTT.

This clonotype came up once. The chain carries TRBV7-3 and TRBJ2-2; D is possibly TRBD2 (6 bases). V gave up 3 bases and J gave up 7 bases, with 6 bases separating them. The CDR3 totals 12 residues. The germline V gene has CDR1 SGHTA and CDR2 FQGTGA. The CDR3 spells CASSLTSGELFF. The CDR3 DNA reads TGTGCCAGCAGCTTGACTAGCGGGGAGCTGTTTTTT.

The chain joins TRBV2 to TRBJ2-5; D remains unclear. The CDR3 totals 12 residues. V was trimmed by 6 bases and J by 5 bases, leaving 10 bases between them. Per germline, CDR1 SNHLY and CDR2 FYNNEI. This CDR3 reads CASRRSRETQYF. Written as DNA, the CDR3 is TGTGCCAGCAGAAGGAGTCGGGAGACCCAGTACTTC.

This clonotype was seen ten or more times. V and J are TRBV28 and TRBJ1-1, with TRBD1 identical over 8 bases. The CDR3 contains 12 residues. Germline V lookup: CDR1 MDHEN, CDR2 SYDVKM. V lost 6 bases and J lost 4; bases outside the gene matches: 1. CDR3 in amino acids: CASRDRATEAFF. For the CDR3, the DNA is TGTGCCAGCAGGGACAGGGCCACTGAAGCTTTCTTT.

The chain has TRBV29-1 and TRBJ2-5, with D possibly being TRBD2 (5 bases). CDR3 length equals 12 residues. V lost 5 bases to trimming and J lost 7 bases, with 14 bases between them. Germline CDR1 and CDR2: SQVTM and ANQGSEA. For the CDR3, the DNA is TGCAGCGTTCTCCAAGGGAGCGGGACCCAGTACTTC. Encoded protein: CSVLQGSGTQYF.